Given below is one T cell receptor (beta chain) in context. Its antigen is currently unknown. The record originates from a study of T cell responses to AZD1222 COVID-19 vaccine. Notes on the study in general: Donors skewed white British and female; clonal diversity was possibly underestimated. The study sampled repertoires only after the peak T cell response. Regions left unmutated in variants are reportedly the target of nearly half of spike-specific TCRs.

Sequencing used immunoSEQ multiplex PCR; TCRdb keeps in-frame clones, though not all of them. The top ten hold 25% to 30% of the sample, which has 100,000 to 150,000 clones, approximately 91% seen once. The receptor's source is an adult in good health. Sequencing was performed on peripheral blood, taken on day 0 of AZD1222 vaccination.

The CDR3 nucleotides are TGTGCCAGCAGCCAAGGGCAGGGTGGAAACACCATATATTTT. It codes for CASSQGQGGNTIYF. The rearrangement joins TRBV3-1 (or the pseudogene TRBV3-2) to TRBJ1-3, with D tentatively TRBD1 (5 bases). V was pared by 1 base and J by 3 bases, with 7 bases between. CDR1 and CDR2 (germline): LGHDT, YNNKEL (reference sequence). The CDR3 length is 14 residues.